These 14 T cell receptor beta chains were sequenced from one sample in a study of T cell responses to AZD1222 COVID-19 vaccine. TCRdb's copy holds only in-frame clones and misses some; the assay was immunoSEQ multiplex PCR. Among some 110,000 clones, around 89% were seen once, and the ten largest hold around 10%. Source: peripheral blood, taken on day 0 of AZD1222 vaccination. Receptors were obtained from an adult in good health.

The chain employs TRBV7-9 and TRBJ2-5; possible D gene TRBD1, 6 bases. CDR3 size: 14 residues. V shed 0 bases and J shed 2 bases, with 7 bases lying between them. Per the germline V gene, CDR1 is SEHNR and CDR2 is FQNEAQ (reference sequence). CDR3 nucleotide sequence: TGTGCCAGCAGCTTAGCAACAGGGCAAGAGACCCAGTACTTC. This translates into CASSLATGQETQYF.

This clone was seen just once. This chain links TRBV9 with TRBJ2-7; TRBD2 agrees at 15 bases. Germline CDR1 and CDR2: SGDLS and YYNGEE. Trimming removed 3 bases from V and 7 bases from J; junction bases left unmatched: 8. The CDR3 runs to 16 residues. CDR3 nucleotides: TGTGCCAGCAGCGCCGGACTAGCGGGAGGGCCGAAGGAGCAGTACTTC. Translated, it gives CASSAGLAGGPKEQYF.

The table lists this clone with a few counts. This sequence joins TRBV19 and TRBJ2-7, with 9 bases identical to TRBD1. The CDR3 totals 14 residues. V dropped 7 bases and J dropped 4; count of bases not matched to a gene: 8. The germline gives CDR1 LNHDA, CDR2 SQIVND (reference sequence). The CDR3 is CASIPGQGQYEQYF. The DNA of the CDR3 is TGTGCCAGTATTCCGGGACAGGGACAGTACGAGCAGTACTTC.

This chain links TRBV24-1 with TRBJ1-5; no firm D call. V gave up 3 bases and J gave up 7 bases, with 6 bases separating them. The CDR3 runs to 12 residues. CDR1 and CDR2 from the germline V gene are KGHDR and SFDVKD. The CDR3 is CATSDGTQPQHF. CDR3 coding DNA: TGTGCCACCAGTGATGGCACCCAGCCCCAGCATTTT.

This clone came up a few times. The chain is built from TRBV7-9 and TRBJ2-7, with unresolved D. This CDR3 is 15 amino acids long. The V gene lost 1 base and the J gene lost 0 bases, with 10 bases spanning the gap. Germline V CDR1 and CDR2: SEHNR, FQNEAQ (reference sequence). The CDR3 spells CASSLVPTSSYEQYF. The CDR3 nucleotides read TGTGCCAGCAGCTTAGTTCCCACAAGCTCCTACGAGCAGTACTTC.

The chain is built from TRBV19 and TRBJ1-5; 8 bases are shared with TRBD1. Germline CDR1 LNHDA, CDR2 SQIVND (reference sequence). This CDR3 region has 17 residues. The trim removed 7 bases at V and 0 bases at J, leaving 11 bases unmatched. CDR3 coding DNA: TGTGCCAGTACCATTTTCGGGACAGGTGATAGCAATCAGCCCCAGCATTTT. As protein: CASTIFGTGDSNQPQHF. Drawing the rest from reference TRBV19 and TRBJ1-5, the complete variable domain is DGGITQSPKYLFRKEGQNVTLSCEQNLNHDAMYWYRQDPGQGLRLIYYSQIVNDFQKGDIAEGYSVSREKKESFPLTVTSAQKNPTAFYLCASTIFGTGDSNQPQHFGDGTRLSIL.

This chain connects TRBV28 to TRBJ2-3; the match to TRBD1 covers 9 bases. Trimming removed 2 bases from V and 3 bases from J; junction bases left unmatched: 0. CDR1 and CDR2 (germline): MDHEN, SYDVKM. This CDR3 contains 14 residues. CDR3 loop: CASSLGTGTDTQYF. The CDR3 DNA sequence: TGTGCCAGCAGTTTAGGGACAGGGACAGATACGCAGTATTTT.

This clone came up a few times. The rearrangement joins TRBV9 to TRBJ1-2, with 8 bases lining up with TRBD1. This CDR3 comprises 14 residues. The V segment lost 3 bases and the J segment 7 bases; nucleotides outside the gene matches: 8. Looked up from germline, CDR1 is SGDLS and CDR2 is YYNGEE. CDR3 amino acids: CASSDAGQGRGYTF. The CDR3 nucleotides are TGTGCCAGCAGCGACGCCGGACAGGGCCGTGGCTACACCTTC.

The chain carries TRBV5-1 and TRBJ2-2; tentatively, D is TRBD2 (5 bases). Germline V gene lookup returns CDR1 SGHRS and CDR2 YFSETQ. The CDR3 runs 15 residues. Trimming left V 4 bases short and J 0 bases short, with 10 bases between. The CDR3 loop reads CASSGAASNTGELFF. CDR3 in DNA: TGCGCCAGCAGCGGAGCGGCTTCGAACACCGGGGAGCTGTTTTTT.

The V call is TRBV27, the J call TRBJ1-3; no clear D. V lost 5 bases and J 0 bases, leaving 14 bases between the germline ends. From germline, CDR1 is MNHEY and CDR2 SMNVEV (reference sequence). There are 16 residues in the CDR3. In DNA form, the CDR3 reads TGTGCCAGCAGTCCCCGGACGGGCTACTCTGGAAACACCATATATTTT. Translation: CASSPRTGYSGNTIYF.

The CDR3 loop is CASSDSTGLAGAGVGQFF. CDR3 sequence (DNA): TGTGCCAGCAGCGACTCAACCGGACTAGCGGGAGCTGGGGTGGGGCAGTTCTTC. V gene TRBV9 combines with J gene TRBJ2-1; 13 positions match TRBD2. The CDR3 has 18 amino acids. Germline V gene sequence: CDR1 SGDLS, CDR2 YYNGEE. V shed 3 bases, J shed 12 bases, and the junction held 18 bases outside the gene matches.

The sample holds a few counts of this clone. V is TRBV19 and J is TRBJ2-1; 8 bases align to TRBD2. This CDR3 has 18 residues. The trim removed 5 bases at V and 4 bases at J, leaving 16 bases unmatched. CDR1 and CDR2 (germline): LNHDA, SQIVND (reference sequence). The CDR3 coding sequence is TGTGCCAGTAGTCCGGAAAATGGCGCGGGAGGCAATTACAATGAGCAGTTCTTC. It translates to CASSPENGAGGNYNEQFF. The full variable domain, completed using reference TRBV19 and TRBJ2-1, is DGGITQSPKYLFRKEGQNVTLSCEQNLNHDAMYWYRQDPGQGLRLIYYSQIVNDFQKGDIAEGYSVSREKKESFPLTVTSAQKNPTAFYLCASSPENGAGGNYNEQFFGPGTRLTVL.

J is TRBJ2-3 and V is TRBV4-1; D uncertain. CDR1 and CDR2 (germline): MGHRA, YSYEKL. The CDR3 contains 14 residues. V was cut by 1 base and J by 2 bases, with 7 bases left in between. The CDR3 nucleotides are TGCGCCAGCAGCCAAGGACCGTCCACAGATACGCAGTATTTT. It encodes CASSQGPSTDTQYF.

CDR3 sequence: CASAGLAGVYEQYF. The CDR3 DNA reads TGTGCCTCCGCCGGACTAGCGGGAGTCTACGAGCAGTACTTC. The chain is built from TRBV30 and TRBJ2-7, with 13 bases fitting TRBD2. In germline, CDR1 is GTSNPN, CDR2 SVGIG (reference sequence). Trimming took 7 bases from V and 3 from J; bases not matched to a gene: 6. CDR3 length: 14 residues.